What follows describes a single TCR beta chain. Its antigen is unidentified. Germline CDR1 reads SNHLY; CDR2 reads FYNNEI. V shed 6 bases and J shed 0 bases, with 14 bases lying between them. There are 16 residues in the CDR3. The sample belongs to a study of cytomegalovirus exposure and HLA in healthy donors. Study findings and constraints: A few of the chains that were CMV-associated were confirmed in vitro to be specific for CMV antigens. Listed as cytomegalovirus-associated were 150 or so TCR beta chains.

A roughly 130-subject validation cohort, separate from the approximately 670-subject first cohort, supplied the donors. Only in-frame clones appear in the TCRdb table, and some are missing; sequencing was by immunoSEQ multiplex PCR. The sample contains about 63,000 clones, around 92% of which appear only once. This clonotype was obtained from a young woman in good health and CMV-seronegative. The chain carries TRBV2 and TRBJ2-2; weak D call: TRBD1 (5 bases). The sample taken for sequencing was PBMCs. Here the CDR3 reads CASRAPGRANTGELFF. The DNA of the CDR3 is TGTGCCAGCAGAGCCCCCGGCAGGGCGAACACCGGGGAGCTGTTTTTT.